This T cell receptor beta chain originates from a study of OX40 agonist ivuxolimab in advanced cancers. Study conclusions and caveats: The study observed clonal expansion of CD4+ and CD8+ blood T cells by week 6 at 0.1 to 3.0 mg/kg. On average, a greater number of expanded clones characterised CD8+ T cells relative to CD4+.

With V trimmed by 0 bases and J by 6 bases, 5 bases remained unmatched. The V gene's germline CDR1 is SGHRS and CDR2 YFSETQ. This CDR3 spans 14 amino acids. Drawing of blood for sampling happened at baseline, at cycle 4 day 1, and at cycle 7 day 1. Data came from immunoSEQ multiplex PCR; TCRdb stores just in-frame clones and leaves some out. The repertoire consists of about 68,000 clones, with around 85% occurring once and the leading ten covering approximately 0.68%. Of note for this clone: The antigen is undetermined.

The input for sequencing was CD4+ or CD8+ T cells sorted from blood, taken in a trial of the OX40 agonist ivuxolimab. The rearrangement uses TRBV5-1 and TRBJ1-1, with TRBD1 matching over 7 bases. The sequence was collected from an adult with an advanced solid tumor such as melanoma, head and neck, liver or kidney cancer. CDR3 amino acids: CASSLGQGGAEAFF. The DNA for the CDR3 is TGCGCCAGCAGCTTGGGACAGGGAGGAGCTGAAGCTTTCTTT. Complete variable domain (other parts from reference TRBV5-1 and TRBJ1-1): KAGVTQTPRYLIKTRGQQVTLSCSPISGHRSVSWYQQTPGQGLQFLFEYFSETQRNKGNFPGRFSGRQFSNSRSEMNVSTLELGDSALYLCASSLGQGGAEAFFGQGTRLTVV.